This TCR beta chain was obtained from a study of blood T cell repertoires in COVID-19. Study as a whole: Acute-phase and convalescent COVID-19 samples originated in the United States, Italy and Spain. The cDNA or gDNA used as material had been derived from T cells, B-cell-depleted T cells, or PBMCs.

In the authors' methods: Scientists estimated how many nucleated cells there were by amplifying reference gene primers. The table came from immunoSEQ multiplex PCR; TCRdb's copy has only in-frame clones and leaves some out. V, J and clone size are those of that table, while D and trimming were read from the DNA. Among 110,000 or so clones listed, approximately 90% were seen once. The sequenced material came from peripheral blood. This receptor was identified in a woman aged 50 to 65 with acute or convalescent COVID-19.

CDR3 in amino acids: CASSLEAVSLYEQFF. The CDR3 DNA follows: TGTGCCAGCAGCTTAGAAGCGGTTAGTTTATATGAGCAGTTCTTC. The genes are TRBV7-8 and TRBJ2-1, with TRBD2 as a possible D gene (5 bases). The V gene's germline CDR1 is SGHVS and CDR2 FQNEAQ. V was pared by 1 base and J by 8 bases, with 15 bases between. The CDR3 spans 15 residues.